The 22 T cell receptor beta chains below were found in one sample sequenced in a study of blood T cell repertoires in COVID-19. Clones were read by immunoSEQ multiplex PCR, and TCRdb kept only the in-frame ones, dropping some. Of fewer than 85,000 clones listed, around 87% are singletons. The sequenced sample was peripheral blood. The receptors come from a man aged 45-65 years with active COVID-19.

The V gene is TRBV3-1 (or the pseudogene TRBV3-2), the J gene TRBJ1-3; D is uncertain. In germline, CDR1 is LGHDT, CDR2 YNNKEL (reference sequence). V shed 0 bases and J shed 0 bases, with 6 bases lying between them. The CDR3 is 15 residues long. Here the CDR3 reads CASSQDPNSGNTIYF. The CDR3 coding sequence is TGTGCCAGCAGCCAAGATCCCAACTCTGGAAACACCATATATTTT.

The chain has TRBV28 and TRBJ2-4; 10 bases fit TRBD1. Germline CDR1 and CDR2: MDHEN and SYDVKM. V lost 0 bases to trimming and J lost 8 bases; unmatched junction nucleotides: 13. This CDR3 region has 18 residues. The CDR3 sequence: CASSLWGQTGGLVDIQYF. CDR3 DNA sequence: TGTGCCAGCAGTTTATGGGGTCAGACAGGGGGCCTTGTAGACATTCAGTACTTC.

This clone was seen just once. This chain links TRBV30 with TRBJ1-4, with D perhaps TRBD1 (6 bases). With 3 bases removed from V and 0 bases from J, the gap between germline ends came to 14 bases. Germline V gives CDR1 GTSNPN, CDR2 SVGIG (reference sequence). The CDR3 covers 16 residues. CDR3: CAWRDSEFATNEKLFF. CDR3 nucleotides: TGTGCCTGGAGGGACAGCGAGTTTGCAACTAATGAAAAACTGTTTTTT. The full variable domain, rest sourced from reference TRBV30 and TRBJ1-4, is SQTIHQWPATLVQPVGSPLSLECTVEGTSNPNLYWYRQAAGRGLQLLFYSVGIGQISSEVPQNLSASRPQDRQFILSSKKLLLSDSGFYLCAWRDSEFATNEKLFFGSGTQLSVL.

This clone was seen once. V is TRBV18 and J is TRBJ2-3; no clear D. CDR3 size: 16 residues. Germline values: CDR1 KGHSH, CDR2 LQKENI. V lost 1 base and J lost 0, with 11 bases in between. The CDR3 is CASSPLEVESTDTQYF. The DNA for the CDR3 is TGTGCCAGCTCACCACTCGAGGTAGAGAGCACAGATACGCAGTATTTT.

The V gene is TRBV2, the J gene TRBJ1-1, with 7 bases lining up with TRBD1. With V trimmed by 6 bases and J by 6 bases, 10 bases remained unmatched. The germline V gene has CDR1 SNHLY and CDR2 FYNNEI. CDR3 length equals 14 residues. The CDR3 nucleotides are TGTGCCAGCAGCCCTATTCCACAGGGGCCTGAAGCTTTCTTT. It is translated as CASSPIPQGPEAFF. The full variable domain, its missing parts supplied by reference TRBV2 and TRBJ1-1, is EPEVTQTPSHQVTQMGQEVILRCVPISNHLYFYWYRQILGQKVEFLVSFYNNEISEKSEIFDDQFSVERPDGSNFTLKIRSTKLEDSAMYFCASSPIPQGPEAFFGQGTRLTVV.

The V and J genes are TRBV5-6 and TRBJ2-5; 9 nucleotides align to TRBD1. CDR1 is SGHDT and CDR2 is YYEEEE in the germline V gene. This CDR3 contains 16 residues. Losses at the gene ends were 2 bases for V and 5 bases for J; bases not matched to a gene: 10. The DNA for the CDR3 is TGTGCCAGCAGCTTATCCTTCGGGACAGGGAGGGAGACCCAGTACTTC. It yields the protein CASSLSFGTGRETQYF.

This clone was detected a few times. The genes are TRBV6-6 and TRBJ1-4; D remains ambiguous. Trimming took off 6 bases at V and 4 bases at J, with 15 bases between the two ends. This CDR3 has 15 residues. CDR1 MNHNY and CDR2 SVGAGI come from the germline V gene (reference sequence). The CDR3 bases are TGTGCCAGCAGCCTAGAAGAGCTGGGTAATGAAAAACTGTTTTTT. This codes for CASSLEELGNEKLFF.

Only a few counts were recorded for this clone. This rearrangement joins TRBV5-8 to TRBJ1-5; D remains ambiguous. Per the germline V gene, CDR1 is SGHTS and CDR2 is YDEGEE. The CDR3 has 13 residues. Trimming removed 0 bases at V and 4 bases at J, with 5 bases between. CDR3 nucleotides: TGTGCCAGCAGCTTGGCCAGTAATCAGCCCCAGCATTTT. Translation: CASSLASNQPQHF.

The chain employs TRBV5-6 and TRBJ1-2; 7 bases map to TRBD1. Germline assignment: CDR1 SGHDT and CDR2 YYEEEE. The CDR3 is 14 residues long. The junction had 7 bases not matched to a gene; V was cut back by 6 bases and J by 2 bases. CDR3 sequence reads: CASTVLQGNYGYTF. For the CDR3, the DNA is TGTGCCAGCACCGTTCTACAGGGGAACTATGGCTACACCTTC.

CDR3 nucleotide sequence: TGTGCCAGCAGTTCCCCGCCGGGCGAGCAGTACTTC. Amino acid sequence: CASSSPPGEQYF. The V call is TRBV27, the J call TRBJ2-7; D ambiguous. Deletions cut 4 bases from V and 6 bases from J, with 10 bases between. The germline V gene has CDR1 MNHEY and CDR2 SMNVEV (reference sequence). The CDR3 extends over 12 amino acids.

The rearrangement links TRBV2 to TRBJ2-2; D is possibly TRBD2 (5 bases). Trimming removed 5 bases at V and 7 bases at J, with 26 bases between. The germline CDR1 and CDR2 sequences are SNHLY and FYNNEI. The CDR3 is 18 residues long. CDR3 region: CASSSEVRVARPVGELFF. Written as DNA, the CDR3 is TGTGCCAGCAGTTCGGAGGTTAGGGTGGCCCGCCCTGTCGGGGAGCTGTTTTTT.

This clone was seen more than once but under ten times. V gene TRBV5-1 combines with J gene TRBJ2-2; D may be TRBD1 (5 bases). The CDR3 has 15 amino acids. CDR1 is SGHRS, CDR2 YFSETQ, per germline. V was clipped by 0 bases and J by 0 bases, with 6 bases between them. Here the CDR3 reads CASSLEGTNTGELFF. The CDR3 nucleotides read TGCGCCAGCAGCTTGGAGGGGACGAACACCGGGGAGCTGTTTTTT.

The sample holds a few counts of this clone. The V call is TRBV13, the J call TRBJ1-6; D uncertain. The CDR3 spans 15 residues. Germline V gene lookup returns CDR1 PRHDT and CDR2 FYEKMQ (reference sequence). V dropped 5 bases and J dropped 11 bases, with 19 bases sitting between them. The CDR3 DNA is TGTGCCAGCAGCCTCCGACGGGGAGAAGTTACACCCCTCCACTTT. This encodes CASSLRRGEVTPLHF.

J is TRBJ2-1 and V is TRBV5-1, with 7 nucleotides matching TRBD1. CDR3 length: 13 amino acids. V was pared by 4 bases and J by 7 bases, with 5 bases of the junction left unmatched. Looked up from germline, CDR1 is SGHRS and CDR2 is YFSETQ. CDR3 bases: TGCGCCAGCAGCGAACAGGGGTGGAATGAGCAGTTCTTC. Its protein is CASSEQGWNEQFF.

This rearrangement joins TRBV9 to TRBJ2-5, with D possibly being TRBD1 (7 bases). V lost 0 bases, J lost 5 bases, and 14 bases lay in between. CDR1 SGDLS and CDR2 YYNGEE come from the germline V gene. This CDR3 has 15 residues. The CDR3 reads CASSVGEEGQETQYF. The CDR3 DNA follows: TGTGCCAGCAGCGTAGGAGAGGAGGGACAGGAGACCCAGTACTTC.

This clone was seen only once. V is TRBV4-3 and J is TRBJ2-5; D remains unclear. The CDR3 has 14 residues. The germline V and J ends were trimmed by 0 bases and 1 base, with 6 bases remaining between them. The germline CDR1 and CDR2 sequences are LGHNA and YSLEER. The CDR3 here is CASSQDASQETQYF. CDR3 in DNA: TGCGCCAGCAGCCAAGACGCCAGCCAAGAGACCCAGTACTTC.

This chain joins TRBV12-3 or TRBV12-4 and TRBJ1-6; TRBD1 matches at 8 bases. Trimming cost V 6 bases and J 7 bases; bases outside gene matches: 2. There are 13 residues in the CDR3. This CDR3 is CASSPGGNSPLHF. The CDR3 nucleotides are TGTGCCAGCAGCCCAGGGGGCAATTCACCCCTCCACTTT.

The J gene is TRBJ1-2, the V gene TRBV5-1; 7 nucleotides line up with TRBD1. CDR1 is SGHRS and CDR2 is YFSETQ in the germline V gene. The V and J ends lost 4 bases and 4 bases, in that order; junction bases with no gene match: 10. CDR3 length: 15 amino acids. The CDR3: CASSASQGGGYGYTF. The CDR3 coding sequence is TGCGCCAGCAGCGCATCACAAGGGGGCGGCTATGGCTACACCTTC.

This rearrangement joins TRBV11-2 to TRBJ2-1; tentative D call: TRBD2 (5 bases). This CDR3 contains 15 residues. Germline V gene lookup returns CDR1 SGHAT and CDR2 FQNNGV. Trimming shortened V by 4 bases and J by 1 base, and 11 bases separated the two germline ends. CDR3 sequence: CASSSGVASYNEQFF. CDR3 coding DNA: TGTGCCAGCAGCTCCGGGGTCGCTTCCTACAATGAGCAGTTCTTC.

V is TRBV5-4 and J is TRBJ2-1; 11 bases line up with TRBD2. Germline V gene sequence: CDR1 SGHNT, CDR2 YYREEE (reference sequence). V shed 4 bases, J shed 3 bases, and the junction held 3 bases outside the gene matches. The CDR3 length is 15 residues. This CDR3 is CASSTTSGSYNEQFF. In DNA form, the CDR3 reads TGTGCCAGCAGCACTACTAGCGGGAGCTACAATGAGCAGTTCTTC.

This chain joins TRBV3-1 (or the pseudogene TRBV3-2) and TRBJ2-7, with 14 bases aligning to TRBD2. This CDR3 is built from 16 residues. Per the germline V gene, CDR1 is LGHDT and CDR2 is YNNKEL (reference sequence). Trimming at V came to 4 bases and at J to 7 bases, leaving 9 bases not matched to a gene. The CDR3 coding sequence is TGTGCCAGCAGCCCAACAAGACTAGCGGGAGGGAAGGAGCAGTACTTC. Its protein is CASSPTRLAGGKEQYF.

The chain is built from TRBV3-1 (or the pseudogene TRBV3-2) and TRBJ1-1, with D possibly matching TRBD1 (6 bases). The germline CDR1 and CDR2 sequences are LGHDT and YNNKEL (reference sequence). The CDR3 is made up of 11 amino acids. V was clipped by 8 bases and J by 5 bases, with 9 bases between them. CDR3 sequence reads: CASGGATEAFF. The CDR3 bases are TGTGCCAGCGGGGGGGCGACTGAAGCTTTCTTT.